The text below deals with one T cell receptor (beta chain). In the original workflow: By means of reference gene primer amplification, nucleated cell counts were estimated. The protocol was immunoSEQ multiplex PCR, while the TCRdb copy is restricted to in-frame clones and leaves out a portion. D and trimming were read from the DNA, whereas the V and J calls and clone size are those reported in that table. The table lists hundreds of thousands of clones, 75% to 85% of them singletons. The sample is drawn from a study of blood T cell repertoires in COVID-19. In the study overall: Sites in the United States, Italy and Spain provided acute and convalescent COVID-19 samples. PBMCs, B-cell-depleted T cells, or T cells provided the cDNA or gDNA that made up the material.

Seattle's enrolled individuals joined amid active infection and were then monitored longitudinally. The junction had 11 bases not matched to a gene; V was cut back by 2 bases and J by 8 bases. Germline lookup yields CDR1 MNHEY and CDR2 SMNVEV (reference sequence). CDR3 length: 17 residues. This TCR was sampled from a woman aged 25 to 39 with COVID-19, enrolled during active disease. Sequenced material: peripheral blood. The V and J genes are TRBV27 and TRBJ2-1; 11 positions agree with TRBD2. The CDR3 bases are TGTGCCAGCAGTTTAGCGCAACTAGCGGGAGCTCGGGATGAGCAGTTCTTC. This gives the protein CASSLAQLAGARDEQFF.